This entry features one TCR beta chain sequence. This table comes from immunoSEQ multiplex PCR, and its TCRdb copy is limited to in-frame clones, with some not included. The repertoire includes under 250,000 clones, about 79% of them detected once, and approximately 13% sits in the top ten. The record originates from a study of blood T cell repertoires in COVID-19. The length of the CDR3 is 16 residues. Germline values: CDR1 KGHSH, CDR2 LQKENI. The ends lost 3 bases at V and 0 bases at J; junction bases unmatched: 4. The receptor's source is a human donor in a cohort sampled during active COVID-19. The sequenced sample was peripheral blood. The rearrangement links TRBV18 to TRBJ2-2; 7 bases match TRBD1. The chain's CDR3 is CASSPGQRSNTGELFF. In DNA form, the CDR3 reads TGTGCCAGCTCACCGGGACAGAGATCGAACACCGGGGAGCTGTTTTTT.